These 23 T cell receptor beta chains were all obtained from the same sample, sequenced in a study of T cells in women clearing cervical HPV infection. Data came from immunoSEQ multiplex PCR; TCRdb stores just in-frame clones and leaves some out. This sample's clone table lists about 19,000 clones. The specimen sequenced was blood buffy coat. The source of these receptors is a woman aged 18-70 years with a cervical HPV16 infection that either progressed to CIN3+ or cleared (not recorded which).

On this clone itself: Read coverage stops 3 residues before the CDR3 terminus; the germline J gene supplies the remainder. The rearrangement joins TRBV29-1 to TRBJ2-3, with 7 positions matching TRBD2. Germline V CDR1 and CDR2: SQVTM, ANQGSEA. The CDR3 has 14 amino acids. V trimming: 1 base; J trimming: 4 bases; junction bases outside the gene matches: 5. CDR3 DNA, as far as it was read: TGCAGCGTTGAAGTCCCGCTAGCGGCAGATACG. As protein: CSVEVPLAADT. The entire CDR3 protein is CSVEVPLAADTQYF.

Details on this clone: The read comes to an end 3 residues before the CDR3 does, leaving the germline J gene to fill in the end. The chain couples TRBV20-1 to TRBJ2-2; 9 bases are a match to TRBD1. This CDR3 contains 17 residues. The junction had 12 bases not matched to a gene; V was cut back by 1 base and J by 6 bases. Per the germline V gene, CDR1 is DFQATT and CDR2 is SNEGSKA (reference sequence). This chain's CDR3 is CSARGGGWDRVAGELFF. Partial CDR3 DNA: TGCAGTGCTAGAGGCGGCGGCTGGGACAGGGTGGCCGGGGAG.

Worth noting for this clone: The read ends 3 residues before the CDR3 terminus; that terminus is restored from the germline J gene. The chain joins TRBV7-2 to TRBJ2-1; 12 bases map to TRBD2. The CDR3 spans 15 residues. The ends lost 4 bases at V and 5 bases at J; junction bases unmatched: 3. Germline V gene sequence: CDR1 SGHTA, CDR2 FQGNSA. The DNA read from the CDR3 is TGTGCCAGCAGCTCGACTAGCGGGGGACACAATGAG. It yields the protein CASSSTSGGHNE. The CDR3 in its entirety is CASSSTSGGHNEQFF.

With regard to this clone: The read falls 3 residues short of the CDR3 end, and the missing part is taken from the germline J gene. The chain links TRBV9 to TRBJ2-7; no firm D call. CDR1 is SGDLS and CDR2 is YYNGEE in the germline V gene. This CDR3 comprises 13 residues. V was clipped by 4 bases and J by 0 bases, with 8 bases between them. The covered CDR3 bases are TGTGCCAGCAGCCCAGGTAGCTCCTACGAG. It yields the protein CASSPGSSYE. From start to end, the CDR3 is CASSPGSSYEQYF.

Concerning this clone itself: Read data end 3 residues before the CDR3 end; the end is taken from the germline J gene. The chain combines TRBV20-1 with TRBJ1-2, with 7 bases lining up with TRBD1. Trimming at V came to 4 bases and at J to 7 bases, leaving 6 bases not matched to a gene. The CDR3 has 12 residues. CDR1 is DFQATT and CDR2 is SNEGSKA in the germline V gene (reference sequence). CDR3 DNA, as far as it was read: TGCAGTGCTACGACAGGGTTCGGTGGC. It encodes CSATTGFGG. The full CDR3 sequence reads CSATTGFGGYTF.

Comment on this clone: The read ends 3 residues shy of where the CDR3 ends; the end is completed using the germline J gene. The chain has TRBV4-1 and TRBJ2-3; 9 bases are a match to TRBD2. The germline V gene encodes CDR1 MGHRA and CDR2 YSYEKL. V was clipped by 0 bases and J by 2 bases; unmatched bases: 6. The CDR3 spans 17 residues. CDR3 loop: CASSQEGLAGLTDTQYF. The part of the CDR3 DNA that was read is TGCGCCAGCAGCCAAGAGGGCCTAGCGGGGCTCACAGATACG.

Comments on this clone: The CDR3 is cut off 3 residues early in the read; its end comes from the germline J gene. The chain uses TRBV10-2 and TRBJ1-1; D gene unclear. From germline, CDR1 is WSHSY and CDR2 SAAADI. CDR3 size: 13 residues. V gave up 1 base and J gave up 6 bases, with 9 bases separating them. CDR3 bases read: TGCGCCAGCAGTGAGTGGAGGGTCTCTGAA. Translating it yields CASSEWRVSE. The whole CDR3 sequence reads CASSEWRVSEAFF.

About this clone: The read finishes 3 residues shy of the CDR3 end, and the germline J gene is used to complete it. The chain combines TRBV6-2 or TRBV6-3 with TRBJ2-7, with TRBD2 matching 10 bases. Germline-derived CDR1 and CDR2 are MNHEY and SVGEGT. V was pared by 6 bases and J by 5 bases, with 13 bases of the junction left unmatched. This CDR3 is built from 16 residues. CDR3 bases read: TGTGCCAGCAGGGCCGAAAGCGGGGGGGCCCGCAACGAG. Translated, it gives CASRAESGGARNE. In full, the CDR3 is CASRAESGGARNEQYF.

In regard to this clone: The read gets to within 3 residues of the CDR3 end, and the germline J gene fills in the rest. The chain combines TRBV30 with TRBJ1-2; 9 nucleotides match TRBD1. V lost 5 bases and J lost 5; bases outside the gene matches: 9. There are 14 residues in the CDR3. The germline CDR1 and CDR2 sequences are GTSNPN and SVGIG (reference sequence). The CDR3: CAWLITGTGYGYTF. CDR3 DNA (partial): TGTGCCTGGTTAATAACCGGGACAGGGTATGGC.

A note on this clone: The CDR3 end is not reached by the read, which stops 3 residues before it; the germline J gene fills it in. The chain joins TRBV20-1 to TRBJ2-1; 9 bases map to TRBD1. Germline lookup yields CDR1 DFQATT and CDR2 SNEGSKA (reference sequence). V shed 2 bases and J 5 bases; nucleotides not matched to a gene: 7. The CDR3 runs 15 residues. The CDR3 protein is CSARSPGTGHNEQFF. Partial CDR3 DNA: TGCAGTGCTAGAAGCCCCGGGACAGGGCACAATGAG.

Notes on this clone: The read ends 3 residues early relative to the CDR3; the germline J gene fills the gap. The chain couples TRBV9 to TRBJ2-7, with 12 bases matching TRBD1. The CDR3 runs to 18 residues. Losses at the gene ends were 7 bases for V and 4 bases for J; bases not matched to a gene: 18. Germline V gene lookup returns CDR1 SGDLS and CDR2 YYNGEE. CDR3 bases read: TGTGCCAGCGGCCCCCGGGGGACAGGGGGCGTGAATGAATACGAG. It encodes CASGPRGTGGVNEYE. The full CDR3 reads CASGPRGTGGVNEYEQYF.

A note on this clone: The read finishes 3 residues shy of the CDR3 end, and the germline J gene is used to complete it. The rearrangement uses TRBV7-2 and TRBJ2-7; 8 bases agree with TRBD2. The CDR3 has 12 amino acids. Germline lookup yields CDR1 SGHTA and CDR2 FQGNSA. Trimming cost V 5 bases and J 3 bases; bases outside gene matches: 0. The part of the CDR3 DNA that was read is TGTACCAGCAGCACTAGCGGCTACGAG. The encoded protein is CTSSTSGYE. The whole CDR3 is CTSSTSGYEQYF.

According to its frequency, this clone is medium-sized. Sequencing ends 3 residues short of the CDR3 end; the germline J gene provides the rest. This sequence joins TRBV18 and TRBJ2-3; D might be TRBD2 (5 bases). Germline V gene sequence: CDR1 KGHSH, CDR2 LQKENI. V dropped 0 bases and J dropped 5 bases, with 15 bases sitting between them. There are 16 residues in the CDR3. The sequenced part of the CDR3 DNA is TGTGCCAGCTCACCACCTTCCCGGGGAGCACAAGATACG. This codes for CASSPPSRGAQDT. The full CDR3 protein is CASSPPSRGAQDTQYF.

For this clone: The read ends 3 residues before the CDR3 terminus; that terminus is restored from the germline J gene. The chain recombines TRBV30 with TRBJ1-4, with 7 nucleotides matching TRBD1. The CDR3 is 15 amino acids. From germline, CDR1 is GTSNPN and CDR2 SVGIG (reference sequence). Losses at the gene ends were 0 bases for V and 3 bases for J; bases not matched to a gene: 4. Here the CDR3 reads CAWSVLGTANEKLFF. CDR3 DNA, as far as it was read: TGTGCCTGGAGTGTACTAGGGACAGCTAATGAAAAA.

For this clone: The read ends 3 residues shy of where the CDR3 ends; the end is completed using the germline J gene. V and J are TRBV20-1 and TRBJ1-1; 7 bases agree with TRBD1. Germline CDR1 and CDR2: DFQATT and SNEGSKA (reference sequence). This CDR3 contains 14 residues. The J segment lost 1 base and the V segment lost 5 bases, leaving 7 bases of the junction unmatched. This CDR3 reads CSALTGTQNTEAFF. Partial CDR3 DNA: TGCAGTGCTTTGACAGGGACTCAGAACACTGAA.

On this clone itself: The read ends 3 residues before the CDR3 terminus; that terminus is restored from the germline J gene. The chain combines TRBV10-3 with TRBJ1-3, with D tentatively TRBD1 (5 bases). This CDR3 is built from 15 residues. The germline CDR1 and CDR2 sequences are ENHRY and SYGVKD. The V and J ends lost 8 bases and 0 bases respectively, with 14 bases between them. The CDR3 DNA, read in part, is TGTGCCATCTGGGCAGGGACTAACTCTGGAAACACC. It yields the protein CAIWAGTNSGNT. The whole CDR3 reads CAIWAGTNSGNTIYF.

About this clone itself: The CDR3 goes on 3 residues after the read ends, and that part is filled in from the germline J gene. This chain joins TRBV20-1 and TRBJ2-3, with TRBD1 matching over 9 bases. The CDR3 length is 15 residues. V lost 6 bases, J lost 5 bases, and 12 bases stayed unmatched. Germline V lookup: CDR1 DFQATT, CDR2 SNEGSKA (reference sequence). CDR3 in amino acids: CSAEDRGRSQDTQYF. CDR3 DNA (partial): TGCAGTGCGGAGGACAGGGGTAGATCTCAAGATACG.

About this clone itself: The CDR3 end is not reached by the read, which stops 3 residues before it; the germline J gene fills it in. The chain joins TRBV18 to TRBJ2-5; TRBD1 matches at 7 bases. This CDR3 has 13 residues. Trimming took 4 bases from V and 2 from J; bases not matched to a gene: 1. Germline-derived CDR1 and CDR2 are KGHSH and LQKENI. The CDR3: CASSRQGQETQYF. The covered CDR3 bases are TGTGCCAGCTCACGACAGGGTCAAGAGACC.

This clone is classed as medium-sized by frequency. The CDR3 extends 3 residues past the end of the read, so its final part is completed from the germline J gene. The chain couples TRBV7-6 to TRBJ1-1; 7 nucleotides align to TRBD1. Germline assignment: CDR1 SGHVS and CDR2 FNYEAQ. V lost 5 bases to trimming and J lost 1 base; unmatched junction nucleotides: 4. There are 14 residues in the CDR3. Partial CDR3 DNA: TGTGCCAGCAGCCCAGGGGGGCCGAACACTGAA. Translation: CASSPGGPNTE. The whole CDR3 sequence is CASSPGGPNTEAFF.

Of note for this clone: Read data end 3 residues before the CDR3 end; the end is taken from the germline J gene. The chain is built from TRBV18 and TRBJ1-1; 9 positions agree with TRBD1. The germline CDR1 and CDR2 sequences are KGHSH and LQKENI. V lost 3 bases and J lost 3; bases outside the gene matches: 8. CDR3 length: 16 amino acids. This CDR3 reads CASSPSGQGMDTEAFF. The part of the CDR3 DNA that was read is TGTGCCAGCTCACCGTCTGGACAGGGGATGGACACTGAA.

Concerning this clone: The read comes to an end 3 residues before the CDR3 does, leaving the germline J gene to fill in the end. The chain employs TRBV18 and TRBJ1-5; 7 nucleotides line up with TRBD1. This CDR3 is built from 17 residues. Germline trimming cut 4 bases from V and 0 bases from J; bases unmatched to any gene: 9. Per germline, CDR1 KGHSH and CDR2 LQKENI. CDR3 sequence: CASSQGTAYYSNQPQHF. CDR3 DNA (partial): TGTGCCAGCTCACAAGGGACAGCTTACTATAGCAATCAGCCC.

This CDR3 is CASSSPGWTEAFF. The part of the CDR3 DNA that was read is TGTGCCAGTAGTTCGCCAGGGTGGACTGAA. This chain uses TRBV19 with TRBJ1-1; possibly TRBD1 for D (5 bases). Read sequence stops 3 residues before the CDR3 end, and the germline J gene provides the missing end. This CDR3 is built from 13 residues. With 5 bases removed from V and 5 bases from J, the gap between germline ends came to 12 bases. CDR1 LNHDA and CDR2 SQIVND come from the germline V gene (reference sequence).

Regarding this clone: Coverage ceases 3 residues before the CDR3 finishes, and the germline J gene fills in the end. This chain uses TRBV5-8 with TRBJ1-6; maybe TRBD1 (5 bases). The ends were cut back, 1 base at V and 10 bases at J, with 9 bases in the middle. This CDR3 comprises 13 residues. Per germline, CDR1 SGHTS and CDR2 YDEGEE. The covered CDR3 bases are TGTGCCAGCAGCTTGCAGAGGGGATCACCC. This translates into CASSLQRGSP. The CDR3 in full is CASSLQRGSPLHF.